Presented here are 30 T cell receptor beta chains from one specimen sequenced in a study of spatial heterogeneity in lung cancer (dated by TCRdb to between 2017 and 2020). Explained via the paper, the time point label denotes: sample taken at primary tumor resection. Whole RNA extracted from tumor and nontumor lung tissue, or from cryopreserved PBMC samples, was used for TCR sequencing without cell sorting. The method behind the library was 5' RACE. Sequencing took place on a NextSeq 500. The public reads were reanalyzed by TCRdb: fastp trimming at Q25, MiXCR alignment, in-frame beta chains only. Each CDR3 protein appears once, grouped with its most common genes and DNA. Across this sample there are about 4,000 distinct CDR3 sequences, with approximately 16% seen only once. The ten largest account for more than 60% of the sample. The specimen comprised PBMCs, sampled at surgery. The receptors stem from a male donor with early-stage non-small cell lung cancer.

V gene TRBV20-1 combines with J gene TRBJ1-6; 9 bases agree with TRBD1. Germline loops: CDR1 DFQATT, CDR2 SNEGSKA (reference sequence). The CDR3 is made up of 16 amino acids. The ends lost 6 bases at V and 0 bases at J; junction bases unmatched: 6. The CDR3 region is CSAIQGASSYNSPLHF. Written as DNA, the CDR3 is TGCAGTGCCATACAGGGGGCCTCCTCCTATAATTCACCCCTCCACTTT.

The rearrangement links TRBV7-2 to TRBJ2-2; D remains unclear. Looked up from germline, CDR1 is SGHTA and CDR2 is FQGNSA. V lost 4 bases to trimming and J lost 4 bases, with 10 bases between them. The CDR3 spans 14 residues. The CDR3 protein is CASSSLITTGELFF. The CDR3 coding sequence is TGTGCCAGCAGCTCTCTGATCACCACCGGGGAGCTGTTTTTT.

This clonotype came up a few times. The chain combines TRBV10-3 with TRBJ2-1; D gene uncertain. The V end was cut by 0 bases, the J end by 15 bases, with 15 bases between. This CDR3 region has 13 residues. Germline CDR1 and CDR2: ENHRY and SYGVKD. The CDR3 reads CAISESVSALLFF. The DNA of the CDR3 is TGTGCCATCAGTGAGTCGGTGAGCGCCCTCCTGTTCTTC.

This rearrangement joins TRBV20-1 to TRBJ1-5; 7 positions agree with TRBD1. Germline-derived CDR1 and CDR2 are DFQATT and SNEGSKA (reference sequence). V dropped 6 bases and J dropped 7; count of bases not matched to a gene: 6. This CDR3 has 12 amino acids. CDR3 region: CSARQGVQPQHF. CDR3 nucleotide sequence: TGCAGTGCCCGACAGGGAGTCCAGCCCCAGCATTTT.

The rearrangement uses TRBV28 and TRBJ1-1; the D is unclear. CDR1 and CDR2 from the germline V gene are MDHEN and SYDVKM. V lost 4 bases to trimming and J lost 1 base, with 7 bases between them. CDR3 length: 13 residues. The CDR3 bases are TGTGCCAGCAGTTCCCCAGGGAACACTGAAGCTTTCTTT. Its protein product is CASSSPGNTEAFF.

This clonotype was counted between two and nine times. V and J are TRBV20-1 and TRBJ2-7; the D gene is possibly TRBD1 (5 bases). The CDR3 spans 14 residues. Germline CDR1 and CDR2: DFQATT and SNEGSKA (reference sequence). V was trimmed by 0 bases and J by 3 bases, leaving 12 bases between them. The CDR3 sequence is CSARDLRRVYEQYF. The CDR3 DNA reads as TGCAGTGCTAGAGATCTCCGCAGGGTCTACGAGCAGTACTTC.

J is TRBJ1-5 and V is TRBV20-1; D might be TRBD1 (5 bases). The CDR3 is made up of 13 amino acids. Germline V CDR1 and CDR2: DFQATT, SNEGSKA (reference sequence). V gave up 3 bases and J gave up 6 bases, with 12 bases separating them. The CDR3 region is CSARGGSGQPQHF. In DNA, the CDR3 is TGCAGTGCTAGGGGGGGTTCAGGTCAGCCCCAGCATTTT.

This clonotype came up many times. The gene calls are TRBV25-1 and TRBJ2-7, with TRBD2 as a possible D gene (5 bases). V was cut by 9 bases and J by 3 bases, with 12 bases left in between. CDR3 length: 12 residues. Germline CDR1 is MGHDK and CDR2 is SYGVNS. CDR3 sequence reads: CASSEGVYEQYF. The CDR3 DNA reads TGTGCCAGTTCCGAGGGTGTCTACGAGCAGTACTTC.

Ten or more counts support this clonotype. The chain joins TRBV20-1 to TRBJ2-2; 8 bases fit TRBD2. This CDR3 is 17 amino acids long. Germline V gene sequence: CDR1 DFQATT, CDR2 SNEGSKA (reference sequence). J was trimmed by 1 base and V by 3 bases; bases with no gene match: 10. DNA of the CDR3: TGCAGTGCTAGCCTGCCGGGGGGGCGACGGAACACCGGGGAGCTGTTTTTT. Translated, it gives CSASLPGGRRNTGELFF.

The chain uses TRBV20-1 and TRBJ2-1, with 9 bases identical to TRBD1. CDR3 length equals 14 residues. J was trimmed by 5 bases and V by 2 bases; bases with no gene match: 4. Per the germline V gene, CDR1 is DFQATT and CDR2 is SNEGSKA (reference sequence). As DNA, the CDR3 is TGCAGTGCTAGAAACAGGGGGCGCGACAATGAGCAGTTCTTC. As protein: CSARNRGRDNEQFF.

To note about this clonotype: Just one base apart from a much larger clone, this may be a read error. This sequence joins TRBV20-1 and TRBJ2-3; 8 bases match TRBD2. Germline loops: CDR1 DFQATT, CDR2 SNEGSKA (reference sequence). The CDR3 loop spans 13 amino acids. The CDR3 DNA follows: TGCAGTGCTGAGGTAGCGGGGTCAGATACGGAGTATTTT. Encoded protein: CSAEVAGSDTEYF.

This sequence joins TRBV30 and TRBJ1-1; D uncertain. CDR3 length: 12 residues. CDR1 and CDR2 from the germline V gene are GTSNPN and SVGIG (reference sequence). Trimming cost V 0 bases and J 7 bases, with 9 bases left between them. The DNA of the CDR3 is TGTGCCTGGAGTGTAGGGTATGGTGAAGCTTTCTTT. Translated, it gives CAWSVGYGEAFF.

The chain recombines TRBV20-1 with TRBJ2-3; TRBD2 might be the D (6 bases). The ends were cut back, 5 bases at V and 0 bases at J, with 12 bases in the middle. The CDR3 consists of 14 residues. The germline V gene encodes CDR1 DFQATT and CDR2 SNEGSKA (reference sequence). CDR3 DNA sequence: TGCAGTGCTCCCCCCGGGACTAGCACAGATACGCAGTATTTT. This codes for CSAPPGTSTDTQYF.

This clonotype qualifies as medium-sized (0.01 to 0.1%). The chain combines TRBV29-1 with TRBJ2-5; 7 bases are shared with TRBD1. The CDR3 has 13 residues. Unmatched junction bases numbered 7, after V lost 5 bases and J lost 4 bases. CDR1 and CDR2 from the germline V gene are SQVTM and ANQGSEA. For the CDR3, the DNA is TGCAGCGTTTCGACAGGGCCCCCAGAGACCCAGTACTTC. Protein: CSVSTGPPETQYF.

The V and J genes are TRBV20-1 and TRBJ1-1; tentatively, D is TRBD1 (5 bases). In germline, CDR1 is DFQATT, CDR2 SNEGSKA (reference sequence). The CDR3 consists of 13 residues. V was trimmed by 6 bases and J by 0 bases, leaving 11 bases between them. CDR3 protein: CSAPGPLNTEAFF. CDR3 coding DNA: TGCAGTGCCCCGGGACCGTTGAACACTGAAGCTTTCTTT.

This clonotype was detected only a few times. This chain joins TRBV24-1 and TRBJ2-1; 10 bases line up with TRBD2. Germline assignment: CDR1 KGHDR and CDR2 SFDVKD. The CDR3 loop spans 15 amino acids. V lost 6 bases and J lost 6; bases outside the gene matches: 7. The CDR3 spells CATSLGLAGVNEQFF. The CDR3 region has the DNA TGTGCCACCAGTTTGGGTCTAGCGGGAGTCAATGAGCAGTTCTTC.

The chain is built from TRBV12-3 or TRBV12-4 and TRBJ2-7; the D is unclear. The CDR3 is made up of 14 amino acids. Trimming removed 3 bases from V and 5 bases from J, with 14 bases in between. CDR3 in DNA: TGTGCCAGCAGTTTGAATTCACCCTTGGACGAGCAGTACTTC. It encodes CASSLNSPLDEQYF.

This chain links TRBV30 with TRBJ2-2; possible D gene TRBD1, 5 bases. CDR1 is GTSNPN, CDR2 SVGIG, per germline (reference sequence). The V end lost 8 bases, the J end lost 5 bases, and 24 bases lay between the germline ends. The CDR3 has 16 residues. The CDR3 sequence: CAGASRAAKRTGELFF. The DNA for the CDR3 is TGTGCCGGAGCCTCCAGGGCAGCGAAGAGAACCGGGGAGCTGTTTTTT.

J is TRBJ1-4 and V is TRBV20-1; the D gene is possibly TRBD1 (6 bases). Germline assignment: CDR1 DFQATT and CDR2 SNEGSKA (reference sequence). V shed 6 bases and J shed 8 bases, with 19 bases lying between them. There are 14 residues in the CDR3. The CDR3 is CSAQLGTGREKLFF. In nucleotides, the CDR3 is TGCAGTGCGCAACTGGGTACAGGGAGGGAAAAACTGTTTTTT.

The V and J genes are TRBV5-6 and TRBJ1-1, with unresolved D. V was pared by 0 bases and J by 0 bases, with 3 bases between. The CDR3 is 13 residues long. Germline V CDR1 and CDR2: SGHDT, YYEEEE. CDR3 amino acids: CASSLDLNTEAFF. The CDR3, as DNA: TGTGCCAGCAGCTTGGATTTGAACACTGAAGCTTTCTTT.

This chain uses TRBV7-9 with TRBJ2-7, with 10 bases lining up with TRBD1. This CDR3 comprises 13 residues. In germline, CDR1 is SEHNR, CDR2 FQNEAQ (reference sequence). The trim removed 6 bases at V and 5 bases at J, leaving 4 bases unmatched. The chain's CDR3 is CASRPTGGNEQYF. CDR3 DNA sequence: TGTGCCAGCAGACCGACAGGGGGCAACGAGCAGTACTTC.

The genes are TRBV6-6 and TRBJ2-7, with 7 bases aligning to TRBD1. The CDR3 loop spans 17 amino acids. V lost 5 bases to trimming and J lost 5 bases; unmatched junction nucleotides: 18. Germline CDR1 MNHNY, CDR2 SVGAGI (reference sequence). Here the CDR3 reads CASSRTGGSGERHEQYF. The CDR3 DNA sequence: TGTGCCAGCAGTCGGACAGGAGGATCAGGGGAGAGACACGAGCAGTACTTC.

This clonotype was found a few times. The CDR3 region has the DNA TGCGCCAGCAGCTCGACTAGCGAGATCGGGGAGCTGTTTTTT. This encodes CASSSTSEIGELFF. The gene calls are TRBV5-1 and TRBJ2-2, with 8 bases that match TRBD2. From germline, CDR1 is SGHRS and CDR2 YFSETQ. V shed 3 bases, J shed 7 bases, and the junction held 5 bases outside the gene matches. This CDR3 spans 14 amino acids.

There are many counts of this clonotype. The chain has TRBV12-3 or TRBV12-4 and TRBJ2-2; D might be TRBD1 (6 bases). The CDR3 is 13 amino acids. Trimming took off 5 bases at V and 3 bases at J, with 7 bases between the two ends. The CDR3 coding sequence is TGTGCCAGCAGTCCAGGGGACACCGGGGAGCTGTTTTTT. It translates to CASSPGDTGELFF.

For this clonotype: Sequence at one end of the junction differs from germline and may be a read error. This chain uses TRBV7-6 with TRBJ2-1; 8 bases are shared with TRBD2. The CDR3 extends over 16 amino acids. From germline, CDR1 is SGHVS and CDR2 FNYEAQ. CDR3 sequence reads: CTSSLYDGSGENEQFF. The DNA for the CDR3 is TGTACCAGCAGCTTATACGACGGTAGCGGGGAGAATGAGCAGTTCTTC.

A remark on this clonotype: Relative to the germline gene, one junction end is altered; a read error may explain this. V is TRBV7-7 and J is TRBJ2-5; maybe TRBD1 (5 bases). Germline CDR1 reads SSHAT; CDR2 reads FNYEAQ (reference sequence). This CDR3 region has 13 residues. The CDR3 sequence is CASSLGVGETQYF. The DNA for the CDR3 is TGTGCTAGCAGCTTAGGGGTGGGGGAGACCCAGTACTTC.

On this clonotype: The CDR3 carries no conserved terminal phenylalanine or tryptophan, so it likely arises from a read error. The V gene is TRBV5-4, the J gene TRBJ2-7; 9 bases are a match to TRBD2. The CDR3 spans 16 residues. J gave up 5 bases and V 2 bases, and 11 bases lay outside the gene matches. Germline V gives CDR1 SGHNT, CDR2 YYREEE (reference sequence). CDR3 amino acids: CASSFASGRIFDEQYY. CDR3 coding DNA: TGTGCCAGCAGCTTTGCAAGCGGGAGGATCTTCGACGAGCAGTACTAC.

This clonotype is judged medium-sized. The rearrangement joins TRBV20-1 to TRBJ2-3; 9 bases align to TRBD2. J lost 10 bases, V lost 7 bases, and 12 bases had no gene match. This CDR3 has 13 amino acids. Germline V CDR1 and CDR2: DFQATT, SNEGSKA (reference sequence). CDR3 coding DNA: TGCAGTGTTGATAGCGGGGGCCCCGGGGCGCAGTATTTT. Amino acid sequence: CSVDSGGPGAQYF.

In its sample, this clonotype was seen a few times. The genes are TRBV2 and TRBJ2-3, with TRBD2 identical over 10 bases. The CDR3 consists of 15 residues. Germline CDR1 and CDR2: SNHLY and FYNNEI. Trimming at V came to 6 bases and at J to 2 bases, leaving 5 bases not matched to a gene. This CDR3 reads CASRALAGATDTQYF. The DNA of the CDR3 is TGTGCCAGCAGGGCCCTAGCGGGGGCCACAGATACGCAGTATTTT.

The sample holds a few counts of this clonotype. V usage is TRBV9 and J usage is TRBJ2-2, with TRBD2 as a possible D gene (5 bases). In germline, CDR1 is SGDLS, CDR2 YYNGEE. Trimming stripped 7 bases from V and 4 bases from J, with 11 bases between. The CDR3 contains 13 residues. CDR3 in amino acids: CASGSRFTGELFF. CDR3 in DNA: TGTGCCAGCGGGAGTAGGTTCACCGGGGAGCTGTTTTTT.